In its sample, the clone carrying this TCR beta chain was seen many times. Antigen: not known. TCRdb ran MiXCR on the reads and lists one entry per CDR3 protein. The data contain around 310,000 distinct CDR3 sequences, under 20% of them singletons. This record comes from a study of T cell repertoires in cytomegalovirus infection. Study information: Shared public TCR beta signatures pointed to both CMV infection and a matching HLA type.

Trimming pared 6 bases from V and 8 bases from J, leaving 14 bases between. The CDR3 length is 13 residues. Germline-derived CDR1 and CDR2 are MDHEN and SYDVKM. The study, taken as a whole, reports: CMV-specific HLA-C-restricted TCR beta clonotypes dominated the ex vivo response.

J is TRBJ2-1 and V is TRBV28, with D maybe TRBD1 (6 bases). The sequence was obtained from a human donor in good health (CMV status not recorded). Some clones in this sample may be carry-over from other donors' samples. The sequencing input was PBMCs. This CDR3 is CASRQGNGDEQFF. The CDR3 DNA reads TGTGCCAGCAGACAGGGTAACGGGGATGAGCAGTTCTTC.